These 12 T cell receptor beta chains share one sample of origin, sequenced in a study of blood T cell repertoires in COVID-19. The repertoire was sequenced with immunoSEQ multiplex PCR; TCRdb's copy has only in-frame clones and lacks some. The profile covers fewer than 250,000 clones, with 90% appearing a single time and over 13% taken by the ten largest. The sequenced material came from PBMCs or T cells enriched from blood (not recorded which). All receptors come from a young man who had been exposed to COVID-19.

The chain has TRBV5-1 and TRBJ2-2; TRBD2 matches at 7 bases. Germline lookup yields CDR1 SGHRS and CDR2 YFSETQ. This CDR3 contains 15 residues. V gave up 3 bases and J gave up 6 bases; unmatched junction bases: 8. The CDR3 DNA reads as TGCGCCAGCAGCTCACTAGCGAACCGGGCCGGGGAGCTGTTTTTT. Translated, it gives CASSSLANRAGELFF.

The chain links TRBV10-3 to TRBJ1-1; TRBD1 matches 8 bases. The CDR3 sequence is 15 residues long. Germline V gene lookup returns CDR1 ENHRY and CDR2 SYGVKD. V was clipped by 6 bases and J by 3 bases; unmatched bases: 9. This CDR3 reads CAISPHQQGDTEAFF. The CDR3 DNA reads TGTGCCATCAGCCCCCATCAACAGGGGGACACTGAAGCTTTCTTT.

The V and J genes are TRBV5-1 and TRBJ2-3; 8 nucleotides align to TRBD2. V trimming: 0 bases; J trimming: 3 bases; junction bases outside the gene matches: 6. This CDR3 spans 16 amino acids. CDR1 and CDR2 from the germline V gene are SGHRS and YFSETQ. The CDR3 nucleotides are TGCGCCAGCAGCTTGGGGGCTGCGGGGGGTACAGATACGCAGTATTTT. This codes for CASSLGAAGGTDTQYF. Drawing the rest from reference TRBV5-1 and TRBJ2-3, the complete variable domain is KAGVTQTPRYLIKTRGQQVTLSCSPISGHRSVSWYQQTPGQGLQFLFEYFSETQRNKGNFPGRFSGRQFSNSRSEMNVSTLELGDSALYLCASSLGAAGGTDTQYFGPGTRLTVL.

The chain uses TRBV4-1 and TRBJ1-1; tentatively, D is TRBD1 (6 bases). This CDR3 has 15 residues. CDR1 is MGHRA, CDR2 YSYEKL, per germline. The germline V and J ends were trimmed by 1 base and 0 bases, with 9 bases remaining between them. The CDR3 sequence: CASSQVPGVNTEAFF. The CDR3 DNA is TGCGCCAGCAGCCAAGTCCCAGGGGTGAACACTGAAGCTTTCTTT.

This clone was counted once. The CDR3 bases are TGTGCCTGGACCATCCCCCAGGGTTATGGCTACACCTTC. This translates into CAWTIPQGYGYTF. The J gene is TRBJ1-2, the V gene TRBV30; tentative D call: TRBD1 (5 bases). Germline-derived CDR1 and CDR2 are GTSNPN and SVGIG (reference sequence). This CDR3 region has 13 residues. V was cut by 4 bases and J by 5 bases, with 14 bases left in between. Looking up the rest from reference TRBV30 and TRBJ1-2 gives the full variable domain: SQTIHQWPATLVQPVGSPLSLECTVEGTSNPNLYWYRQAAGRGLQLLFYSVGIGQISSEVPQNLSASRPQDRQFILSSKKLLLSDSGFYLCAWTIPQGYGYTFGSGTRLTVV.

This clone was seen only once. This rearrangement joins TRBV9 to TRBJ2-1; 8 bases are shared with TRBD2. Germline V lookup: CDR1 SGDLS, CDR2 YYNGEE. The CDR3 is 16 residues long. Trimming cost V 0 bases and J 6 bases; bases outside gene matches: 8. CDR3 sequence: CASSVVPGGPSNEQFF. The CDR3 nucleotides are TGTGCCAGCAGCGTAGTTCCGGGGGGGCCTAGCAATGAGCAGTTCTTC.

The chain is built from TRBV13 and TRBJ2-1; D is unclear. Germline CDR1 and CDR2: PRHDT and FYEKMQ (reference sequence). This CDR3 has 12 amino acids. Trimming left V 5 bases short and J 8 bases short, with 10 bases between. The CDR3 here is CASSRQSHEQFF. As DNA, the CDR3 is TGTGCCAGCAGCCGACAAAGCCATGAGCAGTTCTTC.

The chain couples TRBV14 to TRBJ2-7, with D unclear. CDR3 length: 14 amino acids. V shed 0 bases and J shed 1 base, with 7 bases lying between them. The germline V gene encodes CDR1 SGHDN and CDR2 FVKESK. The CDR3 sequence: CASSQDGQSYEQYF. The CDR3 nucleotides read TGTGCCAGCAGCCAAGATGGGCAATCCTACGAGCAGTACTTC.

CDR3 bases: TGCGCCAGCAGCCAGCGACAGGGGGCGCTTGGCTACACCTTC. This encodes CASSQRQGALGYTF. The chain uses TRBV4-3 and TRBJ1-2, with 10 bases fitting TRBD1. The CDR3 loop spans 14 amino acids. With 3 bases clipped from V and 7 bases from J, the junction kept 5 bases outside the gene matches. The V gene's germline CDR1 is LGHNA and CDR2 YSLEER.

J is TRBJ2-5 and V is TRBV3-1 (or the pseudogene TRBV3-2); D call uncertain. The ends were cut back, 0 bases at V and 0 bases at J, with 5 bases in the middle. Germline lookup yields CDR1 LGHDT and CDR2 YNNKEL (reference sequence). The CDR3 extends over 14 amino acids. The CDR3 nucleotides are TGTGCCAGCAGCCAAGAACTCAACCAAGAGACCCAGTACTTC. It codes for CASSQELNQETQYF.

The chain employs TRBV19 and TRBJ1-5; maybe TRBD1 (6 bases). Germline V gene sequence: CDR1 LNHDA, CDR2 SQIVND (reference sequence). V lost 5 bases and J 1 base, leaving 12 bases between the germline ends. This CDR3 has 15 residues. DNA for the CDR3: TGTGCCAGTAGTCCGCTGGGGGCAAGCAATCAGCCCCAGCATTTT. Its translation: CASSPLGASNQPQHF. The full variable domain, completed using reference TRBV19 and TRBJ1-5, is DGGITQSPKYLFRKEGQNVTLSCEQNLNHDAMYWYRQDPGQGLRLIYYSQIVNDFQKGDIAEGYSVSREKKESFPLTVTSAQKNPTAFYLCASSPLGASNQPQHFGDGTRLSIL.

The CDR3 coding sequence is TGTGCCAGCAGTGAAGCTCTCCTAGCGGGGGGCGGCAGGGAGCAGTTCTTC. Amino acid sequence: CASSEALLAGGGREQFF. The chain has TRBV2 and TRBJ2-1; 11 bases line up with TRBD2. The V segment lost 0 bases and the J segment 10 bases; nucleotides outside the gene matches: 11. The CDR3 is 17 amino acids. Germline-derived CDR1 and CDR2 are SNHLY and FYNNEI.